The 4 T cell receptor beta chains below come from one sample, sequenced in a study of blood T cells in healthy people across ages. Through a sample-barcoded 5' primer and a J-beta primer mix, a second PCR was run for about 6 to 12 cycles. TCRdb fed the 5' RACE reads into MiXCR, producing one record per CDR3 protein. The sample records approximately 2,000,000 distinct CDR3 sequences, roughly 43% being singletons. The specimen sequenced was blood. The source is a human donor in good health.

This clonotype came up a few times. This sequence joins TRBV6-2 or TRBV6-3 and TRBJ2-1; a possible D gene is TRBD1 (6 bases). The CDR3 length is 15 residues. V was cut by 7 bases and J by 6 bases, with 19 bases left in between. Germline V gives CDR1 MNHEY, CDR2 SVGEGT. The CDR3 protein is CASTRNDRRLNEQFF. As DNA, the CDR3 is TGTGCCAGCACGAGAAATGACAGGAGACTCAATGAGCAGTTCTTC.

Comment on this clonotype: The junction departs from germline at one end; a sequencing error may be responsible. The chain uses TRBV7-2 and TRBJ2-7; 9 positions agree with TRBD2. The CDR3 covers 17 residues. The germline V gene has CDR1 SGHTA and CDR2 FQGNSA. CDR3 nucleotide sequence: TGTGCCTGCAGCTATTTTCCCCCTAGCGGGGAAAGATACGAGCAGTACTTC. This gives the protein CACSYFPPSGERYEQYF.

Here the CDR3 DNA reads TGTGCCAGCAGCCCCAACCGGGAACTACAGTACTTC. Amino acids: CASSPNRELQYF. The chain links TRBV3-1 to TRBJ2-4; weak D call: TRBD2 (5 bases). Trimming removed 4 bases at V and 13 bases at J, with 14 bases between. This CDR3 has 12 amino acids. In germline, CDR1 is LGHDT, CDR2 YNNKEL (reference sequence). Full variable domain (rest looked up from reference TRBV3-1 and TRBJ2-4): DTAVSQTPKYLVTQMGNDKSIKCEQNLGHDTMYWYKQDSKKFLKIMFSYNNKELIINETVPNRFSPKSPDKAHLNLHINSLELGDSAVYFCASSPNRELQYFGAGTRLSVL.

This clonotype was recorded a few times. V gene TRBV20-1 combines with J gene TRBJ2-3; 11 bases align to TRBD2. Germline assignment: CDR1 DFQATT and CDR2 SNEGSKA (reference sequence). The trim removed 5 bases at V and 2 bases at J, leaving 12 bases unmatched. The CDR3 runs to 17 residues. The CDR3 spells CSAQLGASGGHTDTQYF. The CDR3 coding sequence is TGCAGTGCTCAACTAGGGGCTAGCGGGGGGCACACAGATACGCAGTATTTT.